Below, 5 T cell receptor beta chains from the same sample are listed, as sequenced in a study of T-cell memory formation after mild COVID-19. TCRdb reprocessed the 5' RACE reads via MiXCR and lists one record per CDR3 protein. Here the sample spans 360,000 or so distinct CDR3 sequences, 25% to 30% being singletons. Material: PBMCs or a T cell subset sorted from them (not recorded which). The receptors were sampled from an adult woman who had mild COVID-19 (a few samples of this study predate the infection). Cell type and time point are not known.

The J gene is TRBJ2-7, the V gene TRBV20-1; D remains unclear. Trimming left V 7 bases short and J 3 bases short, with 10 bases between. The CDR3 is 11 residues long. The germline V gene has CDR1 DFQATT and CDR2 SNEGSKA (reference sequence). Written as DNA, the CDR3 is TGCAGTGTTTTTCGTGGCTACGAGCAGTACTTC. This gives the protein CSVFRGYEQYF.

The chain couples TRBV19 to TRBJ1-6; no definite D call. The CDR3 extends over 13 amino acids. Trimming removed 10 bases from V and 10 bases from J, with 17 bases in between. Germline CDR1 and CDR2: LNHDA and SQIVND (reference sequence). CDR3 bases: TGTGCCACTAAACCTGTCGGGGTCTCACCCCTCCACTTT. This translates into CATKPVGVSPLHF.

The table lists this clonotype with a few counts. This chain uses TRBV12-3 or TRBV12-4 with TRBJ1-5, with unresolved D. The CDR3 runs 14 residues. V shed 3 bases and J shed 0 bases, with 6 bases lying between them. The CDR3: CASSFFGSNQPQHF. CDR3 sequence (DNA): TGTGCCAGCAGTTTTTTCGGTAGCAATCAGCCCCAGCATTTT.

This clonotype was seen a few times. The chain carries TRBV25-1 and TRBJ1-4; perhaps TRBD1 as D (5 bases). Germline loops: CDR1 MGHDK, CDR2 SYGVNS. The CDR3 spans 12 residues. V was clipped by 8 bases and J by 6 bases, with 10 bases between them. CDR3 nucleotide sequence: TGTGCCAGCGATCCAGGGTATGAAAAACTGTTTTTT. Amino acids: CASDPGYEKLFF.

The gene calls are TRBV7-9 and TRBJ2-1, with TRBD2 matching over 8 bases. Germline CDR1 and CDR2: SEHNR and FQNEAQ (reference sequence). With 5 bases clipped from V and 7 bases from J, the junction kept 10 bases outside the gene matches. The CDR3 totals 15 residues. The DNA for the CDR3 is TGTGCCAGCAGCCAGACGGGGGGGGCGCGTAATGAGCAGTTCTTC. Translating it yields CASSQTGGARNEQFF.